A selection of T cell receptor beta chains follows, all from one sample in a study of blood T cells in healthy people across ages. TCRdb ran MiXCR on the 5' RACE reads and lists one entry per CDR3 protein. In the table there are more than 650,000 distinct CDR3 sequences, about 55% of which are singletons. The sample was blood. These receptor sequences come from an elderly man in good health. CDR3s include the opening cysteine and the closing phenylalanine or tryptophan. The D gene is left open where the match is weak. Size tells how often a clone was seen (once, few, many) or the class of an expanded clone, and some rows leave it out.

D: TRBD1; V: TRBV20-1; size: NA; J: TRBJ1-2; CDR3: CSAPGTVYGYTF
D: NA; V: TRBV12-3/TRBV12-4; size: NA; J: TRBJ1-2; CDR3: CASSLREDRYGYTF
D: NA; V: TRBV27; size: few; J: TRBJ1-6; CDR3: CASSLVRDNSPLHF
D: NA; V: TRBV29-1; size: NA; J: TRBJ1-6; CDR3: CSVVEAANSPLHF
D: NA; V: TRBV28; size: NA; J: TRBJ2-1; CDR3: CASSLGLVRPVAEEGWNEQFF
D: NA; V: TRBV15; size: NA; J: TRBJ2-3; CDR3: CATSNAGAILDTQYF
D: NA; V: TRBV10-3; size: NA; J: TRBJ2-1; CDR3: CAIRGRGGDEQFF
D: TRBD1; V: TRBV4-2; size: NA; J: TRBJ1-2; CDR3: CASSPRDRDNGYTF
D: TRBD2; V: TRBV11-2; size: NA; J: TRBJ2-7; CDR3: CASSLGSGNLYEQYF
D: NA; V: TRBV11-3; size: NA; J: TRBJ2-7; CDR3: CASSLGPATYYGQYF
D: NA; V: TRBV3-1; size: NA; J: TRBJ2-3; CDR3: CASSPQSGLRTDTQYF
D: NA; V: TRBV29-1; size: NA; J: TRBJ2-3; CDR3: CSVEGFVERYAYF
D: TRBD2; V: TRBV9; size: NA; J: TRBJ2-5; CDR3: CASSVGTRQETQYF
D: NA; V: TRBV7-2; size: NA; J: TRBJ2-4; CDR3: CASSLAPGTYEPYF
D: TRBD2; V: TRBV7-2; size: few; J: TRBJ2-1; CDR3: CASSLLAGVREQFF
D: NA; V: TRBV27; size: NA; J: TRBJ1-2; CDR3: CASSLSSVNYGYTF
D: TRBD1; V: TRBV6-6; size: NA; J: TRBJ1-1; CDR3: CASRPPGQGTMNTEAFF
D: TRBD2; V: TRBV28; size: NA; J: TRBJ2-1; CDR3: CASSLLGTSASNEQFF
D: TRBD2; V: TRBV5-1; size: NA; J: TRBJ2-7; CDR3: CASSFVAGGFYEQYF
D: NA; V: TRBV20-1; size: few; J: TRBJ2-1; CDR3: CSARPPTVQGQFF
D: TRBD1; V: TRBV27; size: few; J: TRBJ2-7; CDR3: CASSKLLQGDARSYEQYF
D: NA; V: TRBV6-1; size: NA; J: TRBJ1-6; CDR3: CASSEAPENSPLHF
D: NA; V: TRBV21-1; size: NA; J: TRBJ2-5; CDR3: CASSANRAGAGETQYF
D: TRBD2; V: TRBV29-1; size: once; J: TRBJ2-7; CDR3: CSAGGPAGRSSYEQYF
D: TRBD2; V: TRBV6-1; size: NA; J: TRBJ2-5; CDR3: CASSGGLAGGETQYF
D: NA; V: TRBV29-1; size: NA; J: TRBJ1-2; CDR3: CSAGVSAGERGYTF
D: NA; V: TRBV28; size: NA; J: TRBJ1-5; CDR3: CASSNADSSNQPQHF
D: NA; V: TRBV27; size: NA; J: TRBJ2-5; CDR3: CASSPGGSEMETQYF